This T cell receptor beta chain emerged from a study of T cell responses to AZD1222 COVID-19 vaccine. Per germline, CDR1 SGHDT and CDR2 YYEEEE. The CDR3 covers 15 residues. The junction had 5 bases not matched to a gene; V was cut back by 5 bases and J by 0 bases. A note on this clone: Its target is unknown.

The method was immunoSEQ multiplex PCR; TCRdb's version includes in-frame clones alone and lacks a portion of them. The data contain about 89,000 clones, about 86% of them singletons. General study findings and limits: Spike-specific TCR repertoires showed rising breadth and depth after two AZD1222 doses. Reports say nearly half of spike-specific TCRs go after unmutated variant regions. Repertoire sampling was restricted to post-peak T cell response timepoints. Possibly, clonal diversity was underestimated; donors were largely white British and included more females.

The material was peripheral blood, obtained 28 days after the second AZD1222 dose. The rearrangement joins TRBV5-6 to TRBJ2-3; 8 nucleotides agree with TRBD1. This TCR was recovered from an adult who received the AZD1222 COVID-19 vaccine. CDR3 in amino acids: CASRTGQASTDTQYF. The DNA of the CDR3 is TGTGCCAGCAGGACGGGACAGGCTAGCACAGATACGCAGTATTTT.